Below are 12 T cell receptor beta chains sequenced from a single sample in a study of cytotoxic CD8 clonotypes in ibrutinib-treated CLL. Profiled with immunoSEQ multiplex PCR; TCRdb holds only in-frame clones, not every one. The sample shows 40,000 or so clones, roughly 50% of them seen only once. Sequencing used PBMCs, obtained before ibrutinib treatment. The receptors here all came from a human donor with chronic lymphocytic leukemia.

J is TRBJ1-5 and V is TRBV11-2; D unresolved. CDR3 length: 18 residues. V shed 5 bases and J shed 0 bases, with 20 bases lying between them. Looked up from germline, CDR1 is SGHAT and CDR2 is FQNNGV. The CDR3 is CASSPYGGGMSSNQPQHF. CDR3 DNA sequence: TGTGCCAGCAGCCCGTATGGTGGAGGGATGAGTAGCAATCAGCCCCAGCATTTT.

CDR3 nucleotide sequence: TGTGCCAGCACTCGGGGGACGCTTCACCTCAATGAAGCTTTCTTT. Translated: CASTRGTLHLNEAFF. This chain links TRBV6-5 with TRBJ1-1, with D possibly matching TRBD1 (5 bases). The germline V and J ends were trimmed by 7 bases and 7 bases, with 22 bases remaining between them. The CDR3 loop spans 15 amino acids. The germline V gene has CDR1 MNHEY and CDR2 SVGAGI.

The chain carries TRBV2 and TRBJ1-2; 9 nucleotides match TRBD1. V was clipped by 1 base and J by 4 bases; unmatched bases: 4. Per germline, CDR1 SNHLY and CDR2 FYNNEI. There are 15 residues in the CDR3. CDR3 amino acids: CASSEDRGQPYGYTF. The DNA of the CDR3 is TGTGCCAGCAGTGAAGACAGGGGGCAGCCCTATGGCTACACCTTC.

The CDR3 DNA follows: TGTGCCAGCAGCCAAGATCCGGCAGATACGCAGTATTTT. This translates into CASSQDPADTQYF. V gene TRBV4-2 combines with J gene TRBJ2-3, with D unclear. The CDR3 is made up of 13 amino acids. V gave up 0 bases and J gave up 4 bases, with 5 bases separating them. CDR1 is LGHNA and CDR2 is YNFKEQ in the germline V gene.

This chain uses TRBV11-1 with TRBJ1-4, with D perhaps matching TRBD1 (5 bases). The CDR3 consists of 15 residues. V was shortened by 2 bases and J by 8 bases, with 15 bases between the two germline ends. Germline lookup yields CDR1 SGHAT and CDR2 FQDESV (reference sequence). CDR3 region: CASSLHGDQGEKLFF. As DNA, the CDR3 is TGTGCCAGCAGCTTACACGGGGACCAAGGGGAAAAACTGTTTTTT.

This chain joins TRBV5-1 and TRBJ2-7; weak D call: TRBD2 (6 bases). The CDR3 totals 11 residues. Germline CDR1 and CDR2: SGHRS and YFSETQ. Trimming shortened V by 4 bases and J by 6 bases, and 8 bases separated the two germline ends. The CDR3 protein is CASSQGGEQYF. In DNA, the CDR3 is TGCGCCAGCAGCCAGGGAGGCGAGCAGTACTTC.

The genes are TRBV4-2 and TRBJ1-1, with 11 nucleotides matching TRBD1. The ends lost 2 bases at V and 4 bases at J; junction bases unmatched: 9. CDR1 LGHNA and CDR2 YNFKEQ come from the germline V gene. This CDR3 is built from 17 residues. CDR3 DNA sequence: TGTGCCAGCAGCCAAACACTACCGGGACAGGGGGTCACTGAAGCTTTCTTT. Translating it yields CASSQTLPGQGVTEAFF.

The CDR3 here is CASSQEADSGNTIYF. The CDR3 DNA sequence: TGCGCCAGCAGCCAAGAGGCCGACTCTGGAAACACCATATATTTT. The V gene is TRBV4-1, the J gene TRBJ1-3; no firm D call. Looked up from germline, CDR1 is MGHRA and CDR2 is YSYEKL. V was shortened by 0 bases and J by 0 bases, with 6 bases between the two germline ends. The CDR3 is made up of 15 amino acids.

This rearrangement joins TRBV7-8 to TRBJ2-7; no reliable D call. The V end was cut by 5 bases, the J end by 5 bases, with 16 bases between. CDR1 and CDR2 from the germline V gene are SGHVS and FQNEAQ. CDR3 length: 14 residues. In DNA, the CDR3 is TGTGCCAGCAGCCTAATTTTGGGAACCGACGAGCAGTACTTC. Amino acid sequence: CASSLILGTDEQYF.

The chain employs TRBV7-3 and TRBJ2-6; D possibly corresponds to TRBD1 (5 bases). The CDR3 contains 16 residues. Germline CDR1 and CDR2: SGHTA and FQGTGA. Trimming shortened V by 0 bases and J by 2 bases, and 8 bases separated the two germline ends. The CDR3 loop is CASSLTAQAGANVLTF. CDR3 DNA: TGTGCCAGCAGCTTAACGGCACAGGCTGGGGCCAACGTCCTGACTTTC.

CDR3 amino acids: CASSLAGANNEQFF. The CDR3, as DNA: TGTGCCAGCAGCTTAGCGGGGGCCAACAATGAGCAGTTCTTC. The chain couples TRBV7-3 to TRBJ2-1, with D perhaps TRBD2 (7 bases). This CDR3 is 14 amino acids long. Trimming took off 2 bases at V and 5 bases at J, with 10 bases between the two ends. Germline V gene sequence: CDR1 SGHTA, CDR2 FQGTGA.

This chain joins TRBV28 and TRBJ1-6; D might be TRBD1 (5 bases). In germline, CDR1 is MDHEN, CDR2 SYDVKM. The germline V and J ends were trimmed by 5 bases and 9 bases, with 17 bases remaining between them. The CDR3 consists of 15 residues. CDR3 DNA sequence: TGTGCCAGCAGTCCCAGGGTAATCTTTAGTTCACCCCTCCACTTT. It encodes CASSPRVIFSSPLHF.